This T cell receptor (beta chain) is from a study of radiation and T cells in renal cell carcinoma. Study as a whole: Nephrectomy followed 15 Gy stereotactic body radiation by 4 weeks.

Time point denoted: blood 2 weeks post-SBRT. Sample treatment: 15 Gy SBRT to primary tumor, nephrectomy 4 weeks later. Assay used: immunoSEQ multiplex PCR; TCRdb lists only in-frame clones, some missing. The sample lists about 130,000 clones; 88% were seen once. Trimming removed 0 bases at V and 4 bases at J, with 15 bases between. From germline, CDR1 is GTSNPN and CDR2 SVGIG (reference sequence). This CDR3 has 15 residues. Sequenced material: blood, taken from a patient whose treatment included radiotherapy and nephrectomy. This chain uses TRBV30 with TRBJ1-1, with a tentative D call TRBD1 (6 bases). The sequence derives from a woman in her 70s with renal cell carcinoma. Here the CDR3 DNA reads TGTGCCTGGAGTGTACCCGGGGGCGTGATCACTGAAGCTTTCTTT. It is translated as CAWSVPGGVITEAFF.